This record looks at one T cell receptor beta chain sequence and its context. Its specificity is not known. UMI labels and 5' RACE were used to prepare the TRB cDNA libraries. Reanalyzing the 5' RACE reads, TCRdb keeps one entry per CDR3 protein, without DNA. In total, the table holds around 60,000 distinct CDR3 sequences. The sample comes from a study of CXCR3-negative and CXCR3-positive naive CD8 T cells. Researchers reported sorting every CD8+ T cell subset in triplicate, around 300,000 cells per sort. Naive CD8+ T cells displayed a CD45RO-CCR7+CD27+CD95- phenotype. Study outcomes and limitations: TRB CDR3s were more hydrophobic in CXCR3-positive than in CXCR3-negative naive cells.

Germline CDR1 reads SQVTM; CDR2 reads ANQGSEA. The CDR3 contains 11 residues. This clonotype was sampled from a human donor in good health. Some clones in this sample may be carry-over from other donors' samples. The V and J genes are TRBV29-1 and TRBJ2-1; as DNA is missing, the TRBD2 call by TCRdb cannot be tested. Sequences were obtained from naive CXCR3+ CD8+ T cells from blood. The subset here: CD45RO-CCR7+CD27+CD95- naive CD8+ T cells expressing CXCR3 (TNR3+). The CDR3 protein is CSVPVGGAPFF.